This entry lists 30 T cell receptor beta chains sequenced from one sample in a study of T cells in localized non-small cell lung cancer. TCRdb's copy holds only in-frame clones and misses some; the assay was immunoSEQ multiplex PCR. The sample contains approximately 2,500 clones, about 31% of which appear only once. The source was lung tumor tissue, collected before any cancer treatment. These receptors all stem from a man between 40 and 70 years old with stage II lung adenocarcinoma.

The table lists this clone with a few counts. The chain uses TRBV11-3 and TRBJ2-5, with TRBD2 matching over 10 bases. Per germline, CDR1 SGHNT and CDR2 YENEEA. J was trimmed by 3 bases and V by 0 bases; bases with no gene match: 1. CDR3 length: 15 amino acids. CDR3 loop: CASSLDSGGEETQYF. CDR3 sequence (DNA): TGTGCCAGCAGCTTAGACAGCGGGGGGGAAGAGACCCAGTACTTC.

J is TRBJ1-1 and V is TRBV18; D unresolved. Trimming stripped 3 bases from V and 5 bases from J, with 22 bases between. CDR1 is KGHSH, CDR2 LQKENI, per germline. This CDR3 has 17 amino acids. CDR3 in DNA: TGTGCCAGCTCACCGGCGCGGTTGAACTCGGAAGAAACTGAAGCTTTCTTT. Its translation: CASSPARLNSEETEAFF.

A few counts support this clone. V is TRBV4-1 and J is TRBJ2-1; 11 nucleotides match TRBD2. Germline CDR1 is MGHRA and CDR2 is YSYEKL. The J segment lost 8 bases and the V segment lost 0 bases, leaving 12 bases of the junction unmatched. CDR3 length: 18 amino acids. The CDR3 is CASSQEGWGSGGAYEQFF. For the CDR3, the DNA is TGCGCCAGCAGCCAAGAGGGCTGGGGTAGCGGGGGGGCTTATGAGCAGTTCTTC.

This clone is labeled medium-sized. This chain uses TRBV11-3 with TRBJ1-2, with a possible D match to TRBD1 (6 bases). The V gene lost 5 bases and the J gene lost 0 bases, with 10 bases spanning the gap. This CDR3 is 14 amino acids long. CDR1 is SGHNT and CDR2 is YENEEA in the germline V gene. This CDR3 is CASSLQGSNYGYTF. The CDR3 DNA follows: TGTGCCAGCAGCCTACAGGGATCTAACTATGGCTACACCTTC.

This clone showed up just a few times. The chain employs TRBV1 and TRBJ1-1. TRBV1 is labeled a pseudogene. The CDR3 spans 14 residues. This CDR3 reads CASSQASANTEAFF. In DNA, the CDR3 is TGCGCCAGCAGCCAAGCCAGCGCGAACACTGAAGCTTTCTTT.

This CDR3 is CASSPSPGQLLTGELFF. CDR3 sequence (DNA): TGTGCCAGCAGCCCCAGTCCGGGACAGCTTTTAACCGGGGAGCTGTTTTTT. The rearrangement links TRBV14 to TRBJ2-2; TRBD1 matches at 7 bases. The V segment lost 4 bases and the J segment 5 bases; nucleotides outside the gene matches: 13. Looked up from germline, CDR1 is SGHDN and CDR2 is FVKESK. The CDR3 consists of 17 residues.

The CDR3 loop reads CASNLQGNQPQHF. For the CDR3, the DNA is TGTGCCAGTAATCTCCAGGGCAATCAGCCCCAGCATTTT. This chain joins TRBV19 and TRBJ1-5; D remains ambiguous. Between the trimmed V and J ends, which lost 7 bases and 2 bases, there was a span of 9 bases. CDR1 and CDR2 (germline): LNHDA, SQIVND (reference sequence). The CDR3 consists of 13 residues. Together with reference TRBV19 and TRBJ1-5, the CDR3 gives the full variable domain: DGGITQSPKYLFRKEGQNVTLSCEQNLNHDAMYWYRQDPGQGLRLIYYSQIVNDFQKGDIAEGYSVSREKKESFPLTVTSAQKNPTAFYLCASNLQGNQPQHFGDGTRLSIL.

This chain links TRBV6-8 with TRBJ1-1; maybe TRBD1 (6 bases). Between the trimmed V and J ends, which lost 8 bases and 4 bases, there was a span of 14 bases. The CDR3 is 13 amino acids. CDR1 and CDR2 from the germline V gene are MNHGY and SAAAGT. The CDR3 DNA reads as TGTGCCAGCGTCGGACAGTCCCTCACTGAAGCTTTCTTT. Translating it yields CASVGQSLTEAFF.

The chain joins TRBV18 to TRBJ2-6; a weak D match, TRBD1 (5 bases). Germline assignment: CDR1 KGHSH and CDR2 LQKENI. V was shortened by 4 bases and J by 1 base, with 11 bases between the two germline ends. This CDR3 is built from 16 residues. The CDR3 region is CASSLFTGSGANVLTF. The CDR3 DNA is TGTGCCAGCTCACTCTTCACAGGATCTGGGGCCAACGTCCTGACTTTC.

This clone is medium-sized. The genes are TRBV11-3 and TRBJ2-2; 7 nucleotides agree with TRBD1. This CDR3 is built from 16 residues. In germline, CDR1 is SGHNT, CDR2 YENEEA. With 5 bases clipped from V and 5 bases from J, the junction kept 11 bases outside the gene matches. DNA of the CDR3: TGTGCCAGCAGCGCCCCGGGACAGCGAGGGACCGGGGAGCTGTTTTTT. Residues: CASSAPGQRGTGELFF.

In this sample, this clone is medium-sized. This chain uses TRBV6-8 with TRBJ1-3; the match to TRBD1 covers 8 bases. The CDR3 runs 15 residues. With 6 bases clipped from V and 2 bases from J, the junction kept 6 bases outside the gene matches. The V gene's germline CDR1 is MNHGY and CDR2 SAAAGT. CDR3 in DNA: TGTGCCAGCAGGAAAACAGGGGGAACTGGAAACACCATATATTTT. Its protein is CASRKTGGTGNTIYF.

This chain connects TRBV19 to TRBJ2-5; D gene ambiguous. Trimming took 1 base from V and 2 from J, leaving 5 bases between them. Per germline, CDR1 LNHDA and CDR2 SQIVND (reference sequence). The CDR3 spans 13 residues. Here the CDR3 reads CASSIAWQETQYF. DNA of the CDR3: TGTGCCAGTAGTATAGCTTGGCAAGAGACCCAGTACTTC.

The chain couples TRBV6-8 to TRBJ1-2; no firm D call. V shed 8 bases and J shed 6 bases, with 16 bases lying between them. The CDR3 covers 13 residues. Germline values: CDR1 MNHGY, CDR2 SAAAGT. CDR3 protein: CASDLPPGNGYTF. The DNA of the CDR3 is TGTGCCAGCGATTTGCCCCCCGGGAATGGCTACACCTTC.

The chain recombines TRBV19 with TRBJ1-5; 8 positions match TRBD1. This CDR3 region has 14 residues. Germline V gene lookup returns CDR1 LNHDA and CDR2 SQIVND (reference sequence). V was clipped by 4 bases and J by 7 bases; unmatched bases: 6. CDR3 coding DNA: TGTGCCAGTAGTACCAGGGGGCCGAGACAGCCCCAGCATTTT. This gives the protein CASSTRGPRQPQHF. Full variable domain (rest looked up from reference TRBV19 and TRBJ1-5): DGGITQSPKYLFRKEGQNVTLSCEQNLNHDAMYWYRQDPGQGLRLIYYSQIVNDFQKGDIAEGYSVSREKKESFPLTVTSAQKNPTAFYLCASSTRGPRQPQHFGDGTRLSIL.

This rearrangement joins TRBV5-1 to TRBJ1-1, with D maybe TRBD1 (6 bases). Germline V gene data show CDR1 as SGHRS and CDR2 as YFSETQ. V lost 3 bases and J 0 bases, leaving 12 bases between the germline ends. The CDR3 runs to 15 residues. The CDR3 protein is CASSWGDTMNTEAFF. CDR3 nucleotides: TGCGCCAGCAGCTGGGGGGACACAATGAACACTGAAGCTTTCTTT.

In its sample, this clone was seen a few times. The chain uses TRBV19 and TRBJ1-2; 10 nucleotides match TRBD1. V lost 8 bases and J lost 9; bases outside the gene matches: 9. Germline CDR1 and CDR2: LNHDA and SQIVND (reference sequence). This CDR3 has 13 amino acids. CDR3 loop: CASPRWDRGSYTF. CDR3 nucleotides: TGTGCCAGTCCCAGGTGGGACAGGGGTAGCTACACCTTC.

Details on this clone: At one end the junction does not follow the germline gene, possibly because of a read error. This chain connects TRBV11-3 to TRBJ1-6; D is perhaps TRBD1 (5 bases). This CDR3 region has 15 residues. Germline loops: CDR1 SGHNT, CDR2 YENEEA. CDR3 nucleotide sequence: TGTGCCAGCAGCCTAGAGGGGTCGGGGAATTCACCCCTCCACTTT. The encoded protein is CASSLEGSGNSPLHF.

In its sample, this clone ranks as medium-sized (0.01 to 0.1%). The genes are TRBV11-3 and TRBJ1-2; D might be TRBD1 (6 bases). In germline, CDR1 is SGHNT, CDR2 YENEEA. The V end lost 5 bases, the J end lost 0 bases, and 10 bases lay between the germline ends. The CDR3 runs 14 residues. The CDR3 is CASSQGTTNYGYTF. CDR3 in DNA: TGTGCCAGCAGCCAAGGGACAACTAACTATGGCTACACCTTC.

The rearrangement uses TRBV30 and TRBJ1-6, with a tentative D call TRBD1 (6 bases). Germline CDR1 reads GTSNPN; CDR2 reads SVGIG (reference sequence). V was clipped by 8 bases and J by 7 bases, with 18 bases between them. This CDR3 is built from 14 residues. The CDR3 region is CAGQGLAGNSPLHF. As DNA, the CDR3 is TGTGCCGGCCAGGGGCTCGCCGGGAATTCACCCCTCCACTTT.

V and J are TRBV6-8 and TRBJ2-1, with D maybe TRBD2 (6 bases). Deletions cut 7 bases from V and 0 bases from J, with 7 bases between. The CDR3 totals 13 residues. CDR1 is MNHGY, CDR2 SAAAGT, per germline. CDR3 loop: CASMTSSYNEQFF. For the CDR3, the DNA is TGTGCCAGCATGACTAGCTCCTACAATGAGCAGTTCTTC.

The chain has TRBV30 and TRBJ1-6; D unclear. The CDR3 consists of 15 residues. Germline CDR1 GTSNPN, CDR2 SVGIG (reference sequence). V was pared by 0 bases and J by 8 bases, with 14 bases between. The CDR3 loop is CAWSVYPTDDSPLHF. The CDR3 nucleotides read TGTGCCTGGAGTGTATATCCGACGGACGATTCACCCCTCCACTTT.

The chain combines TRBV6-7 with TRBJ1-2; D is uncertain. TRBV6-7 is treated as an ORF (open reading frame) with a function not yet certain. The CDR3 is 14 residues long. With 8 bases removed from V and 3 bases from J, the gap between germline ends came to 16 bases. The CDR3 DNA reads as TGTGCCAGCCGATCTGAGGGAGCGGACTATGGCTACACCTTC. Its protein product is CASRSEGADYGYTF.

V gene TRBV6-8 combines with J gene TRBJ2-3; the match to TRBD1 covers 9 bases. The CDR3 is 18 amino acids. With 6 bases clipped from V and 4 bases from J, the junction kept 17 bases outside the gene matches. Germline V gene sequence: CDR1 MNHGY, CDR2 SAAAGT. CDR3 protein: CASRRGQGTTVSADTQYF. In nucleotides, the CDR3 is TGTGCCAGCAGAAGGGGACAGGGAACGACGGTTAGCGCAGATACGCAGTATTTT.

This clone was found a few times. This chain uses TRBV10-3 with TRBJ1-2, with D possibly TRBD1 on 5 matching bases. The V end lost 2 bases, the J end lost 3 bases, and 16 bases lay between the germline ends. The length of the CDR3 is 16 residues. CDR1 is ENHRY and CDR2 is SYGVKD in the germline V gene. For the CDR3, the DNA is TGTGCCATCAGTGAGAATGAAAGGGGTTTGGACTATGGCTACACCTTC. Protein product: CAISENERGLDYGYTF.

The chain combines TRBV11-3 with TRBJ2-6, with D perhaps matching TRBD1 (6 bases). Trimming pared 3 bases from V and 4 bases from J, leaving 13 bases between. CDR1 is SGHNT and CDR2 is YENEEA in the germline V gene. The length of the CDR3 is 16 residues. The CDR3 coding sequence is TGTGCCAGCAGCTTCCTCACAGGGTGGGGGGCCAACGTCCTGACTTTC. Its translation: CASSFLTGWGANVLTF.

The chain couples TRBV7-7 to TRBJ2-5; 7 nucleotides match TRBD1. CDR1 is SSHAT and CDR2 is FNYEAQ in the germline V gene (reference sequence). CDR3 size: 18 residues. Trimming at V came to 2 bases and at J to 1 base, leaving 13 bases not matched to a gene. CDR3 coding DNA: TGTGCCAGCAGCTTATGGGCCCAGACAGGGATAGGCCAAGAGACCCAGTACTTC. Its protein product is CASSLWAQTGIGQETQYF. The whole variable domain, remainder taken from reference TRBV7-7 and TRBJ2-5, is GAGVSQSPRYKVTKRGQDVTLRCDPISSHATLYWYQQALGQGPEFLTYFNYEAQPDKSGLPSDRFSAERPEGSISTLTIQRTEQRDSAMYRCASSLWAQTGIGQETQYFGPGTRLLVL.

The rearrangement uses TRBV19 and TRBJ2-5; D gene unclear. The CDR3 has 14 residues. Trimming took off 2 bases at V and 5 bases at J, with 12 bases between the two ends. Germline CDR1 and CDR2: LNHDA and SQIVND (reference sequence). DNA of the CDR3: TGTGCCAGTAGTATAAGTGGCTATGAGGAGACCCAGTACTTC. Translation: CASSISGYEETQYF.

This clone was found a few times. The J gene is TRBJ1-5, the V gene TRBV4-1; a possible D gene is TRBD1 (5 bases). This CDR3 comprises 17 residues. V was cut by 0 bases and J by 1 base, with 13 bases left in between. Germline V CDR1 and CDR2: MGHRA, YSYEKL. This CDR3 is CASSQEGQRRSNQPQHF. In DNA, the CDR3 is TGCGCCAGCAGCCAAGAGGGGCAGAGAAGGAGCAATCAGCCCCAGCATTTT.

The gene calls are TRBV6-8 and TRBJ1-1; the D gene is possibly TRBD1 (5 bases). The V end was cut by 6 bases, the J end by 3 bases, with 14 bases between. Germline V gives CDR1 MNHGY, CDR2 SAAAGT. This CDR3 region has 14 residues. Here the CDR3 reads CASRRQSRHTEAFF. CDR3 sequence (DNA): TGTGCCAGCAGGCGACAGAGTCGGCACACTGAAGCTTTCTTT.

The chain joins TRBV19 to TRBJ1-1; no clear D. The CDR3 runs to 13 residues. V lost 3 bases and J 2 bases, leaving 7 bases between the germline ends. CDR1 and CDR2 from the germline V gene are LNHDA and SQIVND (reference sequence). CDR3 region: CASSMTDNTEAFF. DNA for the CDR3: TGTGCCAGTAGTATGACGGATAACACTGAAGCTTTCTTT.